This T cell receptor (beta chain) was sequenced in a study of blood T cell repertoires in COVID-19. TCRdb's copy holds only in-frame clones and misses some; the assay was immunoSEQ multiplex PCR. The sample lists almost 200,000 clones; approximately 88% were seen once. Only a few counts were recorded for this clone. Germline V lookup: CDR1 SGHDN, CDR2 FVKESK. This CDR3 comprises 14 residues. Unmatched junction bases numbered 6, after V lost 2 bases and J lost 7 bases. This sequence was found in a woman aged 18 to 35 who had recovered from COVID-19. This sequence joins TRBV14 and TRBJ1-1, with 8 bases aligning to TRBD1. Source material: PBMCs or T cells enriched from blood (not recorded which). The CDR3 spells CASSQRQGTLEAFF. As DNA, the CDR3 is TGTGCCAGCAGCCAACGACAGGGGACCCTTGAAGCTTTCTTT.